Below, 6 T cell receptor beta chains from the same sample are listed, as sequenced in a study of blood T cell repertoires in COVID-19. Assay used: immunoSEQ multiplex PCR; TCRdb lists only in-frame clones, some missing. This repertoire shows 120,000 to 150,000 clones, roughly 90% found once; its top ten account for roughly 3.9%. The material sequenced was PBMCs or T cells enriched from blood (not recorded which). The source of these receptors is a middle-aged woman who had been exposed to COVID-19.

CDR3 nucleotide sequence: TGTGCCAGCAGCTTAGTTGTGTTAGCGGGGGAAGAGACCCAGTACTTC. Translating it yields CASSLVVLAGEETQYF. The chain uses TRBV7-9 and TRBJ2-5; TRBD2 matches 9 bases. This CDR3 region has 16 residues. Per germline, CDR1 SEHNR and CDR2 FQNEAQ (reference sequence). The V gene end was trimmed by 1 base and the J gene end by 3 bases; junction bases not matched to a gene: 6.

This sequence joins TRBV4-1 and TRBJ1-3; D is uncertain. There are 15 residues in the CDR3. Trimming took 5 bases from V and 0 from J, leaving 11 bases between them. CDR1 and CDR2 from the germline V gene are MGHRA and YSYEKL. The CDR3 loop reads CASSGSVLSGNTIYF. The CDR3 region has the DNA TGCGCCAGCAGCGGCTCAGTCCTCTCTGGAAACACCATATATTTT.

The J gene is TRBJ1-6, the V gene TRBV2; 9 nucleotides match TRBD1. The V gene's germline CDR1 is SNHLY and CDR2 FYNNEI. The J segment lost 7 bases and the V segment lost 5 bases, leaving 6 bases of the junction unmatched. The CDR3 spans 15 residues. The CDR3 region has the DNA TGTGCCAGCAGTCCGGGACAGGGAAGCAATTCACCCCTCCACTTT. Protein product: CASSPGQGSNSPLHF. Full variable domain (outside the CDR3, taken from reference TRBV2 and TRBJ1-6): EPEVTQTPSHQVTQMGQEVILRCVPISNHLYFYWYRQILGQKVEFLVSFYNNEISEKSEIFDDQFSVERPDGSNFTLKIRSTKLEDSAMYFCASSPGQGSNSPLHFGNGTRLTVT.

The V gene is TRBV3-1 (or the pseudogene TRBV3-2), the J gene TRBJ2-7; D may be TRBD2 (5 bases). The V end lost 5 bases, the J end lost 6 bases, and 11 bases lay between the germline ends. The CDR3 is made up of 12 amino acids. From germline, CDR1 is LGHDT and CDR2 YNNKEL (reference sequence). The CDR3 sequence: CASSTRGLEQYF. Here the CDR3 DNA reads TGTGCCAGCAGCACCCGCGGGCTCGAGCAGTACTTC.

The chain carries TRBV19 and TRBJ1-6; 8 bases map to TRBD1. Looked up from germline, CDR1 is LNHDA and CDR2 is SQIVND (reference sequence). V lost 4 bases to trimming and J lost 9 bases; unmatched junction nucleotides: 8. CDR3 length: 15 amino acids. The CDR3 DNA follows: TGTGCCAGTAGTAAAATGACAGGGGAATTTTCACCCCTCCACTTT. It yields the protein CASSKMTGEFSPLHF.

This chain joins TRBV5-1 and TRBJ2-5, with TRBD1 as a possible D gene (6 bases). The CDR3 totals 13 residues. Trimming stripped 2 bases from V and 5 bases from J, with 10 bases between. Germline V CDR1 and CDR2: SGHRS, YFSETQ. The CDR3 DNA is TGCGCCAGCAGCTTTACAGGGTTGGAGACCCAGTACTTC. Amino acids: CASSFTGLETQYF.